Following are 10 T cell receptor beta chains from one sample sequenced in a study of CD8 T cells in Susac syndrome. The RNA input was roughly 0.5 to 1 ug, and it was reverse transcribed with random hexamers. Each CDR3 protein is one row after TCRdb ran MiXCR on the immunoSEQ multiplex PCR reads. This sample yields roughly 100,000 distinct CDR3 sequences, of which 85% to 95% are seen a single time; less than 0.4% belongs to the top ten. The sequenced sample was CD4+ T cells from PBMCs. The receptor source for this set is a human donor with Susac syndrome.

The chain joins TRBV12-5 to TRBJ2-7; the D is unclear. V lost 7 bases, J lost 3 bases, and 19 bases lay in between. The germline V gene encodes CDR1 LGHNT and CDR2 FRNRAP. The CDR3 sequence is 15 residues long. CDR3 region: CASVRTRSPSYEQYF. The DNA for the CDR3 is TGTGCTAGTGTCCGGACGCGTTCACCCAGCTACGAGCAGTACTTC. Combining the CDR3 with reference TRBV12-5 and TRBJ2-7 gives the whole variable domain DARVTQTPRHKVTEMGQEVTMRCQPILGHNTVFWYRQTMMQGLELLAYFRNRAPLDDSGMPKDRFSAEMPDATLATLKIQPSEPRDSAVYFCASVRTRSPSYEQYFGPGTRLTVT.

The chain carries TRBV19 and TRBJ1-2; perhaps TRBD1 as D (5 bases). Per germline, CDR1 LNHDA and CDR2 SQIVND (reference sequence). With 4 bases removed from V and 3 bases from J, the gap between germline ends came to 9 bases. CDR3 length equals 13 residues. CDR3 DNA: TGTGCCAGTAGTAGGAGGGACCACTATGGCTACACCTTC. It translates to CASSRRDHYGYTF. Variable domain in full (rest from reference TRBV19 and TRBJ1-2): DGGITQSPKYLFRKEGQNVTLSCEQNLNHDAMYWYRQDPGQGLRLIYYSQIVNDFQKGDIAEGYSVSREKKESFPLTVTSAQKNPTAFYLCASSRRDHYGYTFGSGTRLTVV.

The chain employs TRBV5-1 and TRBJ2-2, with 8 positions matching TRBD1. CDR1 SGHRS and CDR2 YFSETQ come from the germline V gene. The CDR3 is made up of 17 amino acids. Unmatched junction bases numbered 9, after V lost 1 base and J lost 4 bases. The CDR3 protein is CASSLRSGGAGTGELFF. The CDR3 nucleotides are TGCGCCAGCAGCTTGAGGTCAGGGGGCGCCGGCACCGGGGAGCTGTTTTTT.

The chain couples TRBV2 to TRBJ2-1, with TRBD2 matching over 15 bases. The CDR3 has 16 residues. The V segment lost 6 bases and the J segment 7 bases; nucleotides outside the gene matches: 7. Germline V gene lookup returns CDR1 SNHLY and CDR2 FYNNEI. The CDR3 region is CASRVGLAGGLNEQFF. The CDR3 DNA reads as TGTGCCAGCAGGGTTGGACTAGCGGGGGGGCTGAATGAGCAGTTCTTC.

V gene TRBV29-1 combines with J gene TRBJ2-3, with a tentative D call TRBD1 (6 bases). Trimming left V 3 bases short and J 4 bases short, with 11 bases between. Germline loops: CDR1 SQVTM, CDR2 ANQGSEA. The CDR3 has 13 amino acids. CDR3 sequence (DNA): TGCAGCGTTGACACAGGGAGCGCAGATACGCAGTATTTT. Amino acids: CSVDTGSADTQYF.

This chain links TRBV29-1 with TRBJ1-2, with 8 bases lining up with TRBD1. Per the germline V gene, CDR1 is SQVTM and CDR2 is ANQGSEA. This CDR3 region has 13 residues. The ends lost 3 bases at V and 3 bases at J; junction bases unmatched: 3. CDR3: CSVEDRVDYGYTF. For the CDR3, the DNA is TGCAGCGTTGAGGACAGGGTGGACTATGGCTACACCTTC.

This sequence joins TRBV29-1 and TRBJ2-4; D not resolved. This CDR3 contains 14 residues. CDR1 is SQVTM, CDR2 ANQGSEA, per germline. Trimming shortened V by 6 bases and J by 0 bases, and 12 bases separated the two germline ends. The CDR3 DNA follows: TGCAGCGTCTCAGGTCGGGTAGCCAAAAACATTCAGTACTTC. Translation: CSVSGRVAKNIQYF.

This clonotype was detected once. The gene calls are TRBV19 and TRBJ2-3; D tentatively reads TRBD1 or TRBD2 (5 bases each). CDR3 length equals 15 residues. CDR1 and CDR2 from the germline V gene are LNHDA and SQIVND (reference sequence). Trimming left V 5 bases short and J 5 bases short, with 17 bases between. CDR3 protein: CASSGTGRLRDTQYF. CDR3 DNA sequence: TGTGCCAGTAGTGGTACGGGACGGCTGAGAGATACGCAGTATTTT.

The chain is built from TRBV19 and TRBJ2-3, with 7 nucleotides matching TRBD1. Germline V gene lookup returns CDR1 LNHDA and CDR2 SQIVND (reference sequence). This CDR3 region has 14 residues. V lost 6 bases and J lost 1; bases outside the gene matches: 4. Here the CDR3 reads CASSPQGGTDTQYF. Written as DNA, the CDR3 is TGTGCCAGTAGCCCCCAGGGGGGCACAGATACGCAGTATTTT.

This clonotype was counted once. The genes are TRBV12-3 or TRBV12-4 and TRBJ1-1; D is ambiguous. Trimming took off 3 bases at V and 3 bases at J, with 8 bases between the two ends. The CDR3 has 13 amino acids. CDR3 in DNA: TGTGCCAGCAGTTTTATGTCGGACACTGAAGCTTTCTTT. This sequence encodes CASSFMSDTEAFF.